A selection of T cell receptor beta chains follows, all from one sample in a study of tumor-infiltrating lymphocytes in oesophageal squamous cell carcinoma. TCRdb re-called the PCR reads with MiXCR, one entry per CDR3 protein. Among 15,000 to 20,000 distinct CDR3 sequences listed, less than 50% were seen once. The sequenced sample consisted of normal esophageal tissue next to the tumor. These receptor sequences come from a female donor with esophageal squamous cell carcinoma. Both conserved end residues are part of each CDR3. D genes are given only for firm matches. A row's size may be missing; if present it is once, few, many or a size class.

clone_size j_call d_call v_call cdr3_aa cdr3_nt
few TRBJ2-1 . TRBV7-9 CASSLAGVPYNEQFF TGTGCCAGCAGCTTAGCGGGAGTACCCTACAATGAGCAGTTCTTC
. TRBJ2-1 TRBD2 TRBV28 CASSFPGTSGYSYNEQFF TGTGCCAGCAGTTTCCCCGGGACTAGCGGATACTCCTACAATGAGCAGTTCTTC
. TRBJ2-5 . TRBV28 CASRPPGPQETQYF TGTGCCAGCAGACCGCCGGGGCCTCAAGAGACCCAGTACTTC
. TRBJ1-4 TRBD1 TRBV7-1 CASATGKNEKLFF TGTGCCAGCGCGACAGGGAAAAATGAAAAACTGTTTTTT
. TRBJ1-6 . TRBV6-6 CASSYSGYNSPLHF TGTGCCAGCAGTTACTCGGGCTATAATTCACCCCTCCACTTT
medium-sized TRBJ1-6 . TRBV7-9 CASSSDSPLHF TGTGCCAGCAGCTCAGATTCACCCCTCCACTTT
. TRBJ1-2 . TRBV30 CAWSSGGSRGYTF TGTGCCTGGAGCTCGGGCGGGAGTCGTGGCTACACCTTC
few TRBJ2-7 . TRBV5-6 CASSQLGPENEQYF TGTGCCAGCAGCCAGCTCGGGCCTGAAAACGAGCAGTACTTC
. TRBJ1-2 . TRBV6-8 CASSTSVGYGYTF .
. TRBJ2-1 TRBD1 TRBV12-3/TRBV12-4 CASSYGGTGVGPNEQFF TGTGCCAGCAGTTACGGCGGGACAGGGGTGGGACCCAATGAGCAGTTCTTC
few TRBJ2-3 . TRBV7-6 CASSRYQDTQYF TGTGCCAGCAGCAGATACCAAGATACGCAGTATTTT
once TRBJ2-6 . TRBV20-1 CSAETVTTGANVLTF TGCAGTGCCGAAACTGTTACAACCGGGGCCAACGTCCTGACTTTC
large TRBJ2-7 TRBD2 TRBV7-8 CASSLVLAGEWYEQYF TGTGCCAGCAGCTTGGTTCTAGCGGGAGAGTGGTACGAGCAGTACTTC
many TRBJ2-1 . TRBV19 CASSINRANEQFF TGTGCCAGTAGTATAAATCGGGCCAATGAGCAGTTCTTC
few TRBJ2-3 . TRBV7-4 CASSLVGGDTQYF TGTGCCAGCAGCTTAGTGGGGGGAGATACGCAGTATTTT
many TRBJ1-1 . TRBV19 CASSMAAQNTEAFF TGTGCCAGTAGTATGGCAGCCCAGAATACTGAAGCTTTCTTT
few TRBJ2-3 TRBD2 TRBV7-9 CASSLPGLASPGELYF TGTGCCAGCAGCTTACCGGGACTAGCCTCCCCCGGGGAGCTGTATTTT
once TRBJ1-5 . TRBV7-2 CASSSRPRSPNQPQHF TGTGCCAGCAGCTCACGCCCGAGATCCCCCAATCAGCCCCAGCATTTT
. TRBJ1-4 . TRBV28 CASSLSPGAFSEQFF TGTGCCAGCAGTTTATCCCCGGGGGCCTTTTCCGAGCAGTTTTTT
many TRBJ1-1 . TRBV7-8 CASSLFGWGEAFF TGTGCGAGCAGCTTATTTGGCTGGGGTGAAGCTTTCTTT
few TRBJ2-1 . TRBV6-5 CASSYGPEQFF TGTGCCAGCAGTTACGGCCCTGAGCAGTTCTTC
. TRBJ2-7 . TRBV6-5 CASSENPRFWYEQYF TGTGCCAGCAGTGAAAACCCCCGCTTTTGGTACGAGCAGTACTTC
. TRBJ2-3 . TRBV27 CASSPREAADTQYF TGTGCCAGCAGCCCACGCGAGGCGGCAGATACGCAGTATTTT
. TRBJ2-1 . TRBV7-2 CASSLVGGPMGLYNEQFF TGTGCCAGCAGCTTAGTAGGGGGGCCTATGGGCCTGTACAATGAGCAGTTCTTC
. TRBJ2-1 . TRBV7-8 CASSRKGPNSYNEQFF TGTGCCAGCAGCCGCAAGGGGCCAAACTCCTACAATGAGCAGTTCTTC
many TRBJ1-6 TRBD1 TRBV5-6 CASSSDRGPRAGAPLHF TGTGCCAGCAGCTCCGACAGGGGGCCGCGCGCCGGGGCACCCCTCCACTTT
few TRBJ2-1 TRBD2 TRBV7-3 CASSYTSAGPYNEQFF TGTGCCAGCAGCTACACTAGCGCCGGCCCCTACAATGAGCAGTTCTTC
many TRBJ2-7 TRBD2 TRBV24-1 CATSDLTSGSYEQYF TGTGCCACCAGTGATTTGACTAGCGGCTCCTACGAGCAGTACTTC
. TRBJ2-2 . TRBV24-1 CATSKDGNTGELFF TGTGCCACCAGTAAGGACGGGAACACCGGGGAGCTGTTTTTT
. TRBJ1-1 . TRBV7-9 CASSPPRGVNTEAFF TGTGCCAGCAGCCCCCCAAGGGGGGTGAACACTGAAGCTTTCTTT
many TRBJ2-7 . TRBV4-2 CASSQEDSAYEQYF TGTGCCAGCAGCCAAGAGGACAGCGCCTACGAGCAGTACTTC
. TRBJ2-7 . TRBV21-1 CASSKTGSPYEQYF TGTGCCAGCAGCAAGACAGGTTCTCCCTACGAGCAGTACTTC
many TRBJ1-2 TRBD1 TRBV27 CASSLDRDSINYGYTF TGTGCCAGCAGTTTAGACCGGGACAGTATAAACTATGGCTACACCTTC
many TRBJ2-5 TRBD2 TRBV5-1 CASTTRGLAGAETQYF TGCGCCAGCACGACTCGGGGACTAGCGGGAGCAGAGACCCAGTACTTC
. TRBJ1-5 . TRBV7-8 CASSPGGIRGPNQPQHF TGTGCCAGCAGCCCCGGTGGGATCAGGGGCCCGAATCAGCCCCAGCATTTT
. TRBJ1-6 . TRBV5-1 CASSLEGAEQYF TGCGCCAGCAGCTTGGAAGGGGCCGAGCAGTACTTT
many TRBJ2-6 . TRBV18 CASSPIPPGSSSGANVLTF TGTGCCAGCTCACCGATCCCCCCAGGCAGTTCTTCTGGGGCCAACGTCCTGACTTTC
once TRBJ2-3 . TRBV6-5 CASSYSRTGGRDTQYF TGTGCCAGCAGTTACTCGAGGACAGGAGGGAGGGATACGCAGTATTTT
. TRBJ2-7 . TRBV9 CASSPDWDNEQYF TGTGCCAGCAGCCCAGACTGGGACAATGAGCAGTACTTC
. TRBJ2-7 . TRBV7-3 CASSSGPTYEQYF TGTGCCAGCAGCTCGGGACCAACCTACGAGCAGTACTTC
. TRBJ2-7 . TRBV7-2 CASSFLTGSIYEQYF TGTGCCAGCAGCTTCCTAACCGGGTCTATCTACGAGCAGTACTTC